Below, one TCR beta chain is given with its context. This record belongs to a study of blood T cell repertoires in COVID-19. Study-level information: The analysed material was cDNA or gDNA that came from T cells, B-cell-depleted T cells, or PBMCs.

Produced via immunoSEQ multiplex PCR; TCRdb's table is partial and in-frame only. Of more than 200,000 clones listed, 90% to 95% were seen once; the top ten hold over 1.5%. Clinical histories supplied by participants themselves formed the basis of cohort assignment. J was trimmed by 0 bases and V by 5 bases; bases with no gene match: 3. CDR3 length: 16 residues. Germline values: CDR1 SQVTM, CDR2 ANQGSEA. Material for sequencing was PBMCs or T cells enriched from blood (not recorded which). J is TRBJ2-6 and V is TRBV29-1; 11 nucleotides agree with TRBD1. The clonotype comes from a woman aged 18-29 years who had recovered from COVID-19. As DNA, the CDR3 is TGCAGCGTTTGGGACAGGGGGTTCTCTGGGGCCAACGTCCTGACTTTC. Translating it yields CSVWDRGFSGANVLTF.